This TCR beta chain was sequenced during a study of cytomegalovirus exposure and HLA in healthy donors. Method: immunoSEQ multiplex PCR; TCRdb's copy keeps in-frame clones and lacks some. The sample records a few hundred thousand clones, 80% to 90% being singletons. Material for sequencing was PBMCs. This TCR came from a woman younger than 30 in good health and CMV-seronegative.

CDR3 amino acids: CASSEGRGLNTEAFF. CDR3 in DNA: TGTGCCAGCAGTGAAGGGCGGGGGCTGAACACTGAAGCTTTCTTT. V usage is TRBV6-1 and J usage is TRBJ1-1; possibly TRBD1 for D (6 bases). The V and J ends lost 1 base and 0 bases respectively, with 9 bases between them. Germline values: CDR1 MNHNS, CDR2 SASEGT. The CDR3 consists of 15 residues.